These T cell receptor beta chains were read from a single sample in a study of shared clonotypes between healthy human individuals. Profiled with immunoSEQ multiplex PCR; TCRdb holds only in-frame clones, not every one. This table has approximately 2.5 million clones, 93% appearing once. Sequencing used naive CD4+ T cells from PBMCs. The receptors stem from a man between 18 and 35 years old in good health. Some clones in this sample may be carry-over from other donors' samples. The CDR3 runs from the conserved cysteine through the conserved F or W. Each record gives: clone size, V gene, D gene, J gene, CDR3 DNA, CDR3 protein. A D gene is named only where the DNA matches it firmly. The size of a clone is reported for some rows only, either as once, few or many, or as a class for expanded clones.

clone_size: .
v_call: TRBV2
d_call: .
j_call: TRBJ1-5
cdr3_nt: TGTGCCAGCAGTGTGGGGAATAGCAATCAGCCCCAGCATTTT
cdr3_aa: CASSVGNSNQPQHF

clone_size: .
v_call: TRBV6-5
d_call: TRBD2
j_call: TRBJ2-3
cdr3_nt: TGTGCCAGCAGTTACTCGGGGAGGGGCACAGATACGCAGTATTTT
cdr3_aa: CASSYSGRGTDTQYF

clone_size: .
v_call: TRBV4-2
d_call: .
j_call: TRBJ2-1
cdr3_nt: TGTGCCAGCAGCCAAGATCTTGGGGACCCTTTCCAGTTCTTC
cdr3_aa: CASSQDLGDPFQFF

clone_size: .
v_call: TRBV18
d_call: .
j_call: TRBJ1-1
cdr3_nt: TGTGCCAGCTCACCTCTGTTGACTGAAGCTTTCTTT
cdr3_aa: CASSPLLTEAFF

clone_size: .
v_call: TRBV28
d_call: TRBD1
j_call: TRBJ2-3
cdr3_nt: TGTGCCAGCTTACAGGGGGGCGCCTCCACAGATACGCAGTATTTT
cdr3_aa: CASLQGGASTDTQYF

clone_size: .
v_call: TRBV7-9
d_call: .
j_call: TRBJ2-7
cdr3_nt: TGTGCCAGCAGCTTATTGCCCTACTCCTACGAGCAGTACTTC
cdr3_aa: CASSLLPYSYEQYF

clone_size: .
v_call: TRBV5-1
d_call: .
j_call: TRBJ2-4
cdr3_nt: TGCGCCAGCAGCTTGGAGGGTCTGGGGGACATTCAGTACTTC
cdr3_aa: CASSLEGLGDIQYF

clone_size: .
v_call: TRBV5-1
d_call: .
j_call: TRBJ2-6
cdr3_nt: TGCGCCAGCAGCTTGGGAGGTGCTGGGGCCAACGTCCTGACTTTC
cdr3_aa: CASSLGGAGANVLTF

clone_size: .
v_call: TRBV12-2
d_call: .
j_call: TRBJ1-1
cdr3_nt: TGTGCAAGTCGCTTGGGACAGATGAACACTGAAGCTTTCTTT
cdr3_aa: CASRLGQMNTEAFF

clone_size: once
v_call: TRBV28
d_call: .
j_call: TRBJ2-7
cdr3_nt: TGTGCCAGCAGCGAGATCGGACGGCTCTACGAGCAGTACTTC
cdr3_aa: CASSEIGRLYEQYF

clone_size: .
v_call: TRBV7-3
d_call: .
j_call: TRBJ2-1
cdr3_nt: TGTGCCAGCAGCTTAACGGCAGGGGGGACTGAGCAGTTCTTC
cdr3_aa: CASSLTAGGTEQFF

clone_size: .
v_call: TRBV4-3
d_call: .
j_call: TRBJ2-1
cdr3_nt: TGCGCCAGCAGCCAACGGCGGAGCTCCTACAATGAGCAGTTCTTC
cdr3_aa: CASSQRRSSYNEQFF

clone_size: .
v_call: TRBV4-2
d_call: .
j_call: TRBJ2-2
cdr3_nt: TGTGCCAGCAGCCAATACAATAGCAGGAACACCGGGGAGCTGTTTTTT
cdr3_aa: CASSQYNSRNTGELFF

clone_size: .
v_call: TRBV14
d_call: TRBD1
j_call: TRBJ2-1
cdr3_nt: TGTGCCAGCAGCCACTACGGGACAGGGACCTACAATGAGCAGTTCTTC
cdr3_aa: CASSHYGTGTYNEQFF

clone_size: .
v_call: TRBV4-2
d_call: .
j_call: TRBJ2-1
cdr3_nt: TGTGCCAGCAGCCAAGGTGCTAGCTACAATGAGCAGTTCTTC
cdr3_aa: CASSQGASYNEQFF

clone_size: once
v_call: TRBV9
d_call: .
j_call: TRBJ2-2
cdr3_nt: TGTGCCAGCAGCCAGGGGACTGTGGCCGGGGAGCTGTTTTTT
cdr3_aa: CASSQGTVAGELFF

clone_size: .
v_call: TRBV28
d_call: .
j_call: TRBJ2-7
cdr3_nt: TGTGCCAGCAGTTTATCCGGGAGTGATTACGAGCAGTACTTC
cdr3_aa: CASSLSGSDYEQYF

clone_size: .
v_call: TRBV5-6
d_call: TRBD2
j_call: TRBJ2-3
cdr3_nt: TGTGCCAGCAGCTTGCGGCTAGCGGGGACCACAGATACGCAGTATTTT
cdr3_aa: CASSLRLAGTTDTQYF

clone_size: .
v_call: TRBV9
d_call: .
j_call: TRBJ2-7
cdr3_nt: TGTGCCAGCAGCCTCCGGCCGGCAGACTACGAGCAGTACTTC
cdr3_aa: CASSLRPADYEQYF

clone_size: .
v_call: TRBV15
d_call: .
j_call: TRBJ1-3
cdr3_nt: TGTGCCACCAGCAGAGATCGGGGGCTGAACACCATATATTTT
cdr3_aa: CATSRDRGLNTIYF

clone_size: .
v_call: TRBV9
d_call: .
j_call: TRBJ1-1
cdr3_nt: TGTGCCAGCAGCCCCCTTAGTGAGAGTCGAGCTTTCTTT
cdr3_aa: CASSPLSESRAFF

clone_size: .
v_call: TRBV5-1
d_call: .
j_call: TRBJ2-3
cdr3_nt: TGCGCCAGCAGTCCCGGGCTAGCCACTTCCACAGATACGCAGTATTTT
cdr3_aa: CASSPGLATSTDTQYF

clone_size: .
v_call: TRBV7-9
d_call: .
j_call: TRBJ2-5
cdr3_nt: TGTGCCAGCAGCTTAGGGGTCCAAGAGACCCAGTACTTC
cdr3_aa: CASSLGVQETQYF

clone_size: .
v_call: TRBV2
d_call: .
j_call: TRBJ2-7
cdr3_nt: TGTGCCAGCAGTGATTCCGGGGGATTCAACGAGCAGTACTTC
cdr3_aa: CASSDSGGFNEQYF

clone_size: .
v_call: TRBV29-1
d_call: TRBD1
j_call: TRBJ2-5
cdr3_nt: TGCAGCGCCCCGGACAGGGGGATTGAGACCCAGTACTTC
cdr3_aa: CSAPDRGIETQYF

clone_size: .
v_call: TRBV5-1
d_call: .
j_call: TRBJ2-1
cdr3_nt: TGCGCCAGCAGCGCGGGGGACAGCTACAATGAGCAGTTCTTC
cdr3_aa: CASSAGDSYNEQFF

clone_size: .
v_call: TRBV14
d_call: .
j_call: TRBJ2-1
cdr3_nt: TGTGCCAGCAGCCCGACGTTGGACAATGAGCAGTTCTTC
cdr3_aa: CASSPTLDNEQFF

clone_size: .
v_call: TRBV4-3
d_call: .
j_call: TRBJ1-4
cdr3_nt: TGCGCCAGCAGCCAAGGCCGAGCACATCCCGTTGCAACTAATGAAAAACTGTTTTTT
cdr3_aa: CASSQGRAHPVATNEKLFF

clone_size: once
v_call: TRBV6-1
d_call: .
j_call: TRBJ1-4
cdr3_nt: TGTGCCAGCAGTCCAGGGCGGGCTAATGAAAAACTGTTTTTT
cdr3_aa: CASSPGRANEKLFF

clone_size: .
v_call: TRBV7-3
d_call: TRBD2
j_call: TRBJ2-2
cdr3_nt: TGTGCCAGCAGCCCCCCGGGACTAGCGGCGTCCGGGGAGCTGTTTTTT
cdr3_aa: CASSPPGLAASGELFF

clone_size: .
v_call: TRBV28
d_call: TRBD1
j_call: TRBJ2-7
cdr3_nt: TGTGCCAGCAGTTTACTACAGGGGATCTACGAGCAGTACTTC
cdr3_aa: CASSLLQGIYEQYF

clone_size: .
v_call: TRBV5-1
d_call: .
j_call: TRBJ2-1
cdr3_nt: TGCGCCAGCAGCCAAAAGCGCCCCAGCTCCTACAATGAGCAGTTCTTC
cdr3_aa: CASSQKRPSSYNEQFF

clone_size: .
v_call: TRBV5-4
d_call: .
j_call: TRBJ2-3
cdr3_nt: TGTGCCAGCAGCTCCCCGGGGGGCGGTGGCACAGATACGCAGTATTTT
cdr3_aa: CASSSPGGGGTDTQYF

clone_size: .
v_call: TRBV7-2
d_call: .
j_call: TRBJ1-1
cdr3_nt: TGTGCCAGCAAGACCCAGGGGTTGGTAGGCACTGAAGCTTTCTTT
cdr3_aa: CASKTQGLVGTEAFF

clone_size: .
v_call: TRBV5-1
d_call: TRBD1
j_call: TRBJ1-1
cdr3_nt: TGCGCCAGCAGCTTGACTCGGGGACGGTCAGACAGGGAACGACATGAAGCTTTCTTT
cdr3_aa: CASSLTRGRSDRERHEAFF

clone_size: .
v_call: TRBV30
d_call: TRBD1
j_call: TRBJ1-5
cdr3_nt: TGTGCCTGGAGGGACACAGGGGGCTTAAAGCCCCAGCATTTT
cdr3_aa: CAWRDTGGLKPQHF

clone_size: once
v_call: TRBV19
d_call: .
j_call: TRBJ2-3
cdr3_nt: TGTGCCAGTAGTTTACGGCCTTCCACAGATACGCAGTATTTT
cdr3_aa: CASSLRPSTDTQYF

clone_size: once
v_call: TRBV2
d_call: .
j_call: TRBJ2-7
cdr3_nt: TGTGCCAGCAGGGCCGGGACTTTGGCTTCCTACGAGCAGTACTTC
cdr3_aa: CASRAGTLASYEQYF

clone_size: .
v_call: TRBV13
d_call: .
j_call: TRBJ2-3
cdr3_nt: TGTGCCAGCAGCTCGGTCACAGATACGCAGTATTTT
cdr3_aa: CASSSVTDTQYF

clone_size: .
v_call: TRBV6-5
d_call: .
j_call: TRBJ1-3
cdr3_nt: TGTGCCAGCAAGAGAACCAGGGACGGAAACACCATATATTTT
cdr3_aa: CASKRTRDGNTIYF